The T cell receptor beta chain described here comes from a study of cytomegalovirus exposure and HLA in healthy donors (dated by TCRdb to the late 2010s). In terms of the full investigation: An earlier analysis of 587 of the donors reported 276 Gb of sequence data and 117 million unique TCR beta sequences obtained from approximately 180 million T cells. Among under 450 genotyped donors of the cohort, an average of around 240,000 unique TCR beta nucleotide sequences were sequenced per donor, roughly 20% of them non-productive. An earlier analysis of several hundred of the donors used high-throughput TCR beta sequencing to judge whether each TCR beta V gene segment behaved as functional or pseudogenic. High-throughput TCR immunosequencing, statistical association of individual TCRs with disease status, and machine learning were combined to predict cytomegalovirus infection status. A separate validation cohort of 100 to 150 different subjects was used in addition to the approximately 670-subject first cohort. All discovery cohort repertoires had been generated on a single sequencing platform. Of the roughly 410 genotyped donors, 70% to 90% were placed in the genetic ancestry cluster associated with self-reported Caucasian donors. An early release that covered fewer than 800 HLA-typed donors contained 300 to 350 gigabases of sequencing data and tens of millions of unique TCR sequences. The number of donors typed differed by locus, with 629-630 for A, B, C, DRB1 and DQB1, over 500 for DQA1, 606 for DPA1, and roughly 450 for DPB1. Because of strong linkage in the cohort, roughly five DR-DQ haplotypes were treated as single units for association and clustering. The study aimed to test whether cataloging public T cell receptors could reveal signatures of past pathogen exposure. The T cell repertoires of 700 or so subjects were profiled by immunosequencing and related to cytomegalovirus serostatus. In a later genetic analysis, genome-wide SNP genotypes for about three fifths of the roughly 670 donors were used, and that subset was treated as a discovery cohort. A later analysis re-examined previously published TCR beta repertoires from over 500 donors and added high-resolution HLA genotyping to investigate patterns of TCR occurrence. The later analysis used no new phenotypic data to find candidate immune exposures, relying instead on TCR beta sequences and their occurrence across donors. Donor age, sex, ethnicity and CMV serostatus were collected together with the repertoire data. HLA typing included class I and class II loci at four-digit resolution.

Broad study findings and their caveats: Broadly in line with IMGT annotations, most TCR beta V segments showed up in productive rearrangements about 90% or about 30% of the time in an earlier analysis of under 700 of the donors. Correlated functional status among segregating V segments might be attributable to linkage disequilibrium, but an unknown experimental factor could not be ruled out. HLA typing was unavailable for some donors at each locus, so association tests used only the typed subset. Only TCR beta chains were sequenced in this cohort, and the absence of alpha or paired-chain data limited detectable features. Assigning TCR associations to individual alleles was difficult when HLA alleles, especially DR and DQ, strongly co-occurred. While some public TCRs were present in many individuals, most TCR sequences turned up only very rarely across donors. A cluster of highly shared sequence variants was judged likely to represent a technical artifact of the sequencing pipeline. Roughly uniform sequencing depth across donors was assumed in presence/absence analyses, although this assumption may not hold. Compared with the roughly 720-donor mean, donors in an Asian-associated ancestry cluster had fewer N-insertions in productive TCRs, according to a later genetic analysis. A further reported finding was that TCR beta sequences accurately predicted the HLA-A and HLA-B alleles for most subjects in the first cohort. CMV serostatus was the only immune exposure information available for the cohort. A few of the identified cytomegalovirus-associated TCR beta chains were confirmed in vitro to be specific for cytomegalovirus antigens. The study gave a list of 150 to 200 TCR beta chains associated with cytomegalovirus. A later analysis found that HLA-associated TCR beta chains were more clonally expanded and had lower generation probabilities than equally common non-associated chains. The authors suggested that the approach could potentially be extended to other disease states and immunological phenotypes. Some IMGT-functional V segments, including TRBV6-2 and TRBV6-3, could not be told apart with the 87-base-pair reads, so those segments were excluded. According to a later analysis, most CMV-associated TCR beta chains appeared to be HLA-restricted, and the HLA associations seemed to be driven largely by CMV exposure. According to a later analysis, parvovirus B19, influenza, CMV and Epstein-Barr virus appeared linked to several top co-occurrence clusters. Cytomegalovirus status was reported to be diagnosed by the classifier with high specificity and sensitivity in both the original and validation cohorts. In a later analysis, TCR association rates were found to vary across HLA loci, with the most associated TCRs seen for DRB1 alleles and the fewest for HLA-C alleles. In a later analysis, about 16,000 TCR beta sequences were associated with specific HLA alleles at a false discovery rate of 0.05. A later genetic analysis associated a missense DCLRE1C variant with V-gene and J-gene trimming of TCR beta chains, and an independent cohort replicated the association. Because counts were too low, about 18 rarely observed V segments, including chromosome 9 orphons, were left out of the earlier analysis of roughly 600 of the donors.

The library relied on the immunoSEQ multiplex PCR assay. A mixture of 60 forward primers for TCR Vbeta segments and 13 reverse primers for TCR Jbeta segments was used in the multiplex PCR. The CDR3 region of rearranged TCR beta genes was amplified from genomic DNA with a multiplex PCR assay. The Illumina HiSeq System was used to sequence the amplified TCR beta libraries as 87-base-pair reads. For the original study's pipeline: A later analysis tallied 70 million to 100 million unique TCR beta chains across the roughly 610 repertoires, and about 12 million of those chains were shared by two or more donors. To remove PCR and sequencing errors, raw reads were error-corrected and collapsed into unique sequences using a nearest-neighbor algorithm that merged closely related sequences. To assign V, D and J gene segments, CDR3 sequences were aligned to IMGT reference sequences. For a sequence to be retained, a match of at least six nucleotides to both a V gene segment and a J gene segment was required. A rearrangement was called productive if the CDR3 had no stop codons and remained in frame with V and J, and every other rearrangement was called non-productive. Following IMGT convention, CDR3 was defined as the stretch from the second conserved V-encoded cysteine to the conserved J-encoded phenylalanine. The earlier analysis of about 500 of the donors excluded sequences that lacked an unambiguous match to a single V gene segment. In an earlier analysis of 587 of the donors, V segments were called functional above 56.7% productive rearrangements and were called segregating when the between-donor standard deviation exceeded 5%. A statistical classification framework was developed to diagnose cytomegalovirus status using the catalog of TCR beta chain sequences. In a later analysis, V and J genes were assigned by comparing TCR nucleotide sequences against IMGT/GENE-DB human TR gene sequences. Using the TCRdist pipeline, a later analysis assigned CDR3 sequences along with most-parsimonious VDJ recombination scenarios. In a later analysis, each TCR beta chain was defined by its CDR3 amino acid sequence together with its V-gene family, and reads without a unique V-gene family were excluded. In a later analysis, 550 to 650 highly shared, low-generation-probability nucleotide sequences were removed to address suspected cross-contamination and a sequencing artifact. In a later analysis, a clonal expansion index for each public chain was calculated from normalized within-repertoire ranks of inferred template counts. In a later analysis, generation probabilities were computed using a VDJ recombination model fitted to out-of-frame rearrangements, and the results were checked against IGoR. Hypergeometric tests were used in a later analysis to score TCR-TCR, TCR-HLA and TCR-CMV co-occurrence, with a repertoire-size bias correction applied to the TCR pairs. In a later analysis, false discovery rates were estimated by permuting HLA or CMV assignments 20 times. A later analysis grouped co-occurring TCRs with DBSCAN, adding TCRdist sequence similarity when clustering within HLA-allele-positive subsets. Co-occurrence clustering excluded repertoires with fewer than 30,000 or more than 120,000 public chains, plus five with anomalous nucleotide sharing. The immuneACCESS repertoire file appears here via TCRdb, limited to in-frame rearrangements. These files lack a portion of the clones; in checked studies, under half of the deficit traces to unresolved V genes, and the cause of the others is not known. The DNA gave D and trimming, while V, J and clone size come from that table. The sample contains about 130,000 clones, 75% to 85% of them found a single time. The biggest ten clones account for approximately 6% of the sample.

A word on this clone: What antigen it recognizes has not been identified. The record has no base qualities; no much larger clone is one base away.

The cohort was made up of 666 healthy bone marrow donors. At the time of sampling, every cohort member was nominally healthy, though immune exposures that went unrecorded were likely present. The donor was CMV seropositive and belonged to the group of 270 or so seropositive cohort members. Every donor gave a peripheral blood sample, and the peripheral blood mononuclear cells from that sample were used for TCR beta sequencing. Genomic DNA was extracted from the blood cell samples with the Qiagen DNeasy Blood Extraction Kit. V is cut by 5 bases and J by 1 base, and the space between the germline ends is 5 bases. The CDR3 runs 13 residues from the cysteine to the phenylalanine. Only the CDR3 DNA stays, 39 bases, in frame from base 1. For CDR1 and CDR2, the germline V gene lists MDHEN and SYDVKM.

This clonotype was obtained from a woman in her thirties or forties in good health and CMV-seropositive. The rearranged segments are TRBV28 and TRBJ2-2; the D gene is perhaps TRBD2, on 5 matching bases. Sample: PBMCs. The CDR3 corresponds to CASSSGNTGELFF. The sequenced DNA: TGTGCCAGCAGTAGCGGGAACACCGGGGAGCTGTTTTTT.